Below are 11 T cell receptor beta chains sequenced from a single sample in a study of blood T cells in healthy people across ages. The authors ran a second PCR of about 7 to 11 cycles using a sample-barcoded 5' primer and a J-beta primer mix. TCRdb recomputed calls from the 5' RACE reads with MiXCR, one row per CDR3 protein. The sample has about 720,000 distinct CDR3 sequences, about 20% seen once; the top ten hold about 22%. Sequencing was carried out using blood. The source of these receptors is a man between 65 and 85 years old in good health.

This clonotype was observed once. The chain employs TRBV28 and TRBJ2-7, with D perhaps matching TRBD1 (6 bases). Trimming removed 6 bases at V and 1 base at J, with 16 bases between. Germline V CDR1 and CDR2: MDHEN, SYDVKM. The CDR3 spans 15 residues. CDR3 sequence: CASSLTTGGSYEQYF. The CDR3 DNA is TGTGCCAGCAGCTTGACGACAGGTGGATCCTACGAGCAGTACTTC. The full variable domain, its missing parts supplied by reference TRBV28 and TRBJ2-7, is DVKVTQSSRYLVKRTGEKVFLECVQDMDHENMFWYRQDPGLGLRLIYFSYDVKMKEKGDIPEGYSVSREKKERFSLILESASTNQTSMYLCASSLTTGGSYEQYFGPGTRLTVT.

This clonotype showed up just a few times. V gene TRBV4-1 combines with J gene TRBJ2-5, with D maybe TRBD2 (7 bases). Judging by the DNA end, TRBJ2-7 fits better; the J call may be wrong. The CDR3 has 15 amino acids. In germline, CDR1 is MGHRA, CDR2 YSYEKL. The CDR3 region is CASSQGTGGAYEQYF. As DNA, the CDR3 is TGCGCCAGCAGCCAAGGAACGGGGGGCGCCTACGAGCAGTACTTC.

The rearrangement uses TRBV29-1 and TRBJ2-5, with TRBD1 as a possible D gene (5 bases). This CDR3 contains 11 residues. CDR1 is SQVTM, CDR2 ANQGSEA, per germline. V was trimmed by 4 bases and J by 5 bases, leaving 8 bases between them. The CDR3: CSVAGWETQYF. CDR3 in DNA: TGCAGCGTTGCAGGGTGGGAGACCCAGTACTTC.

There are a few counts of this clonotype. The CDR3: CASSQLGMANYGYTF. CDR3 DNA: TGTGCCAGCAGCCAACTCGGGATGGCTAACTATGGCTACACCTTC. The J gene is TRBJ1-2, the V gene TRBV4-2; no clear D gene. Germline values: CDR1 LGHNA, CDR2 YNFKEQ. The V gene lost 2 bases and the J gene lost 0 bases, with 10 bases spanning the gap. The CDR3 length is 15 residues.

J is TRBJ1-1 and V is TRBV12-3 or TRBV12-4, with no clear D. The V end was cut by 3 bases, the J end by 6 bases, with 11 bases between. This CDR3 is built from 13 residues. The CDR3 reads CASSFVPPAEAFF. The CDR3, as DNA: TGTGCCAGCAGTTTTGTCCCCCCGGCTGAAGCTTTCTTT.

The chain combines TRBV4-2 with TRBJ2-2; D is ambiguous. V gave up 4 bases and J gave up 9 bases, with 12 bases separating them. The CDR3 sequence is 13 residues long. From germline, CDR1 is LGHNA and CDR2 YNFKEQ. CDR3 protein: CASSPGGGRELFF. CDR3 in DNA: TGTGCCAGCAGCCCCGGCGGTGGTCGGGAGCTGTTTTTT.

This chain uses TRBV6-1 with TRBJ1-1; the D is unclear. The V end lost 2 bases, the J end lost 0 bases, and 7 bases lay between the germline ends. From germline, CDR1 is MNHNS and CDR2 SASEGT. The CDR3 contains 14 residues. The CDR3 region is CASSEFRMNTEAFF. The DNA of the CDR3 is TGTGCCAGCAGTGAATTCAGAATGAACACTGAAGCTTTCTTT.

This clonotype was observed at least ten times. This sequence joins TRBV24-1 and TRBJ2-1, with 7 bases aligning to TRBD2. CDR3 length: 16 residues. V shed 4 bases and J 4 bases; nucleotides not matched to a gene: 9. CDR1 and CDR2 from the germline V gene are KGHDR and SFDVKD. The CDR3 region is CATSDRQGGPYNEQFF. The CDR3 region has the DNA TGTGCCACCAGTGACCGCCAGGGAGGGCCTTACAATGAGCAGTTCTTC.

This clonotype came up many times. This rearrangement joins TRBV3-1 to TRBJ1-1; D perhaps matches TRBD1 (5 bases). The V and J ends lost 2 bases and 4 bases respectively, with 8 bases between them. Germline assignment: CDR1 LGHDT and CDR2 YNNKEL (reference sequence). This CDR3 comprises 13 residues. The CDR3 loop reads CASSQQGITEAFF. The CDR3 bases are TGTGCCAGCAGCCAACAGGGTATCACTGAAGCTTTCTTT.

V gene TRBV20-1 combines with J gene TRBJ2-7, with 9 bases identical to TRBD1. Germline lookup yields CDR1 DFQATT and CDR2 SNEGSKA (reference sequence). The CDR3 is 12 amino acids. In nucleotides, the CDR3 is TGCAGGGGCCCGGGACAGGGTTACAAGCAGTACGTC. Its translation is CRGPGQGYKQYV.

This chain connects TRBV7-2 to TRBJ2-7; TRBD1 matches at 8 bases. The J call is in doubt because the DNA end fits TRBJ2-1 better. The CDR3 is 16 residues long. Germline V gene lookup returns CDR1 SGHTA and CDR2 FQGNSA. CDR3 nucleotide sequence: TGTGCCAGCAGCACGCAGCCGGGACAGGTCATCAATGAGCAGTTCTTC. Translated: CASSTQPGQVINEQFF.